This T cell receptor (beta chain) came from a study of spatial heterogeneity in lung cancer. The CDR3 sequence is 16 residues long. Trimming took off 0 bases at V and 6 bases at J, with 16 bases between the two ends. The germline CDR1 and CDR2 sequences are MGHRA and YSYEKL. Details on this clonotype: The antigen is unknown.

Via MiXCR, TCRdb re-called the 5' RACE reads, giving one row per CDR3 protein. The sample consists of 35,000 to 55,000 distinct CDR3 sequences, around 13% of them appearing once. Study outcomes and limitations: Relative to follow-up, resection was when ubiquitous expanded tumor TCRs appeared more in blood.

Time point: sample taken at primary tumor resection. Frozen PBMC, nontumor lung or tumor provided whole RNA, which was sequenced unsorted. Samples came from roughly 72 TRACERx patients with untreated early-stage lung cancer. The TCR originated in a male donor with early-stage non-small cell lung cancer. Specimen: PBMCs, collected at surgery. The chain carries TRBV4-1 and TRBJ2-3; D might be TRBD2 (7 bases). CDR3: CASSQELAAGADTQYF. In DNA form, the CDR3 reads TGCGCCAGCAGCCAAGAGTTGGCTGCGGGGGCGGATACGCAGTATTTT.